The 11 T cell receptor beta chains below were found in one sample sequenced in a study of blood T cells in healthy people across ages. A second PCR of about 6 to 11 cycles used a sample-barcoded 5' primer and a J-beta primer mix. TCRdb independently ran MiXCR on the 5' RACE reads; one entry per CDR3 protein. The sample lists more than 700,000 distinct CDR3 sequences, less than 70% occurring once. The specimen sequenced was blood. The receptors originated from a man aged 80 or over in good health.

The chain is built from TRBV6-2 or TRBV6-3 and TRBJ2-1; possibly TRBD1 or TRBD2 for D (5 bases each). The length of the CDR3 is 15 residues. Trimming left V 6 bases short and J 0 bases short, with 12 bases between. CDR1 is MNHEY and CDR2 is SVGEGT in the germline V gene. CDR3 residues: CASRGWGSSYNEQFF. CDR3 sequence (DNA): TGTGCCAGCAGGGGGTGGGGGAGCTCCTACAATGAGCAGTTCTTC.

This clonotype has more than one count but fewer than ten. The chain employs TRBV27 and TRBJ2-7, with TRBD2 matching over 9 bases. The CDR3 is made up of 15 amino acids. The V and J ends lost 6 bases and 9 bases, in that order; junction bases with no gene match: 15. Germline V gives CDR1 MNHEY, CDR2 SMNVEV (reference sequence). CDR3 residues: CASRVAGEVHNGQYF. CDR3 nucleotide sequence: TGTGCCAGCAGGGTAGCGGGAGAAGTACATAACGGGCAGTACTTC.

V gene TRBV6-1 combines with J gene TRBJ2-5; TRBD1 matches 11 bases. The germline V gene encodes CDR1 MNHNS and CDR2 SASEGT. Trimming removed 6 bases from V and 0 bases from J; junction bases left unmatched: 6. The CDR3 sequence is 16 residues long. Here the CDR3 reads CASSPRDRGYQETQYF. The CDR3, as DNA: TGTGCCAGCAGCCCCCGGGACAGGGGGTACCAAGAGACCCAGTACTTC.

The V call is TRBV12-5, the J call TRBJ2-1, with 7 nucleotides matching TRBD2. V trimming: 3 bases; J trimming: 9 bases; junction bases outside the gene matches: 5. The germline V gene has CDR1 LGHNT and CDR2 FRNRAP. The CDR3 runs 13 residues. The CDR3 is CASGFPGGSEQFF. The CDR3 bases are TGTGCTAGTGGTTTTCCGGGAGGAAGTGAGCAGTTCTTC.

This clonotype was found many times. The chain combines TRBV5-6 with TRBJ2-7; 7 positions match TRBD1. The germline CDR1 and CDR2 sequences are SGHDT and YYEEEE. CDR3 length: 15 amino acids. V lost 0 bases, J lost 5 bases, and 8 bases stayed unmatched. CDR3 DNA: TGTGCCAGCAGCTTGGCCCTGACAGGGAGCAACGAGCAGTACTTC. It specifies CASSLALTGSNEQYF. Using reference TRBV5-6 and TRBJ2-7 for the parts outside the CDR3, the full variable domain is DAGVTQSPTHLIKTRGQQVTLRCSPKSGHDTVSWYQQALGQGPQFIFQYYEEEERQRGNFPDRFSGHQFPNYSSELNVNALLLGDSALYLCASSLALTGSNEQYFGPGTRLTVT.

This clonotype turned up a few times. V gene TRBV5-1 combines with J gene TRBJ2-1, with TRBD2 matching over 14 bases. CDR1 and CDR2 from the germline V gene are SGHRS and YFSETQ. CDR3 length: 14 residues. Germline trimming cut 4 bases from V and 10 bases from J; bases unmatched to any gene: 4. CDR3 sequence (DNA): TGCGCCAGCAGCCGGGGACTAGCGGGAGACGAGCAGTTCTTC. Translated, it gives CASSRGLAGDEQFF.

The chain uses TRBV29-1 and TRBJ2-5; weak D call: TRBD1 (5 bases). Germline loops: CDR1 SQVTM, CDR2 ANQGSEA. The V and J ends lost 7 bases and 11 bases respectively, with 26 bases between them. The CDR3 length is 14 residues. The CDR3 DNA is TGCAGCGGTTTGAGAAGGGGCCGTTACAATGAGCAGTACTTC. Its protein product is CSGLRRGRYNEQYF.

The chain recombines TRBV3-1 with TRBJ1-1; D uncertain. Germline-derived CDR1 and CDR2 are LGHDT and YNNKEL (reference sequence). The CDR3 extends over 12 amino acids. The V end was cut by 3 bases, the J end by 5 bases, with 7 bases between. CDR3 coding DNA: TGTGCCAGCAGCCACGCCGGGACTGAAGCTTTCTTT. Its translation is CASSHAGTEAFF.

This clonotype was found a few times. The rearrangement joins TRBV3-1 to TRBJ2-5; unclear D gene. The CDR3 covers 14 residues. Germline lookup yields CDR1 LGHDT and CDR2 YNNKEL (reference sequence). The V gene lost 3 bases and the J gene lost 5 bases, with 13 bases spanning the gap. In nucleotides, the CDR3 is TGTGCCAGCAGCCAGGATCATCGGGCGGAGACCCAGTACTTC. The encoded protein is CASSQDHRAETQYF.

This clonotype was picked up one time. J is TRBJ2-7 and V is TRBV2, with no clear D. The germline gives CDR1 SNHLY, CDR2 FYNNEI. The CDR3 totals 14 residues. Trimming took 7 bases from V and 0 from J, leaving 13 bases between them. The CDR3 DNA is TGTGCCAGCAAAGAGGCGCCCAGCTCCTACGAGCAGTACTTC. As protein: CASKEAPSSYEQYF.

V is TRBV10-3 and J is TRBJ2-5, with D perhaps matching TRBD1 or TRBD2 (6 bases each). V gave up 7 bases and J gave up 4 bases, with 13 bases separating them. This CDR3 is 13 amino acids long. Looked up from germline, CDR1 is ENHRY and CDR2 is SYGVKD. The CDR3 DNA reads as TGTGCCATCAACGGGGGCGCGGGAGAGACCCAGTACTTC. Its protein is CAINGGAGETQYF.